The present T cell receptor beta chain was sequenced within a study of CD8+CD57+ T cells in acquired aplastic anemia. Overall study: Quantities of DNA derived from sorted CD4+ and CD8+ cells averaged 3.2 ug. Study-wide results and caveats: Around 27 sequences, all CD8+ CDR3, were shared between patients and controls.

In patients chosen for sequencing, flow cytometry had shown CD8+CD57+ cell expansion. Genomic DNA was employed as the template in profiling TCR beta VDJ and CDR3. TCRdb recomputed calls from the reads with MiXCR, one row per CDR3 protein. The sample shows 300,000 or so distinct CDR3 sequences, 45% to 65% of them seen only once. With respect to this clonotype: The target antigen is unknown.

CDR3 length: 14 residues. V was clipped by 5 bases and J by 7 bases, with 17 bases between them. Germline V gene data show CDR1 as SEHNR and CDR2 as FQNEAQ (reference sequence). The chain is built from TRBV7-9 and TRBJ1-1; D is ambiguous. Sequenced input: sorted CD4+, CD8+, or CD8+CD57+ T cells (not recorded which) from PBMCs. This receptor was taken from a human donor with aplastic anemia. Written as DNA, the CDR3 is TGTGCCAGCAGCAAGACTAGCGAGTACAATGAAGCTTTCTTT. Amino acids: CASSKTSEYNEAFF.